The rows below give T cell receptor beta chains drawn from one sample of a study of T cell responses to AZD1222 COVID-19 vaccine. The protocol was immunoSEQ multiplex PCR, while the TCRdb copy is restricted to in-frame clones and leaves out a portion. Counted here are some 100,000 clones, approximately 86% occurring once; the ten biggest clones make up approximately 5%. The specimen comprised peripheral blood, sampled on day 0 of AZD1222 vaccination. The source of these receptors is an adult in good health. The CDR3 runs from the conserved cysteine through the conserved F or W. The D gene is left open where the match is weak. Only some rows state a clone size, as once, few, many or a class for expanded clones.

V gene	D gene	clone size	J gene	CDR3 protein	CDR3 DNA
TRBV7-9	TRBD2	-	TRBJ2-7	CASSSAVASGGTYEQYF	TGTGCCAGCAGCTCAGCGGTGGCTAGCGGGGGGACCTACGAGCAGTACTTC
TRBV15	-	-	TRBJ2-1	CATSRDLPGEQFF	TGTGCCACCAGCAGAGACCTACCCGGGGAGCAGTTCTTC
TRBV2	-	-	TRBJ1-5	CASSDGLQGSQPQHF	TGTGCCAGCAGTGACGGGTTGCAGGGCAGTCAGCCCCAGCATTTT
TRBV28	-	-	TRBJ1-3	CASSPQVHQAGNTIYF	TGTGCCAGCAGTCCGCAGGTCCACCAAGCTGGAAACACCATATATTTT
TRBV19	-	-	TRBJ1-5	CASSMRGGQYSNQPQHF	TGTGCCAGTAGTATGCGGGGGGGACAATATAGCAATCAGCCCCAGCATTTT
TRBV19	TRBD1	-	TRBJ2-7	CASRQNRDSITEQYF	TGTGCCAGTAGGCAAAACCGGGACAGTATTACGGAGCAGTACTTC
TRBV5-1	-	-	TRBJ1-6	CASSLGVAGNNSPLHF	TGCGCCAGCAGCTTGGGCGTGGCCGGTAATAATTCACCCCTCCACTTT
TRBV18	-	-	TRBJ1-3	CASSPGSSGNTIYF	TGTGCCAGCTCACCAGGAAGCTCTGGAAACACCATATATTTT
TRBV21-1	-	-	TRBJ1-1	CASSKKKGDSGEAFF	TGTGCCAGCAGCAAAAAAAAGGGGGATTCGGGTGAAGCTTTCTTT
TRBV4-3	-	-	TRBJ2-1	CASSQDAPGRNEQFF	TGCGCCAGCAGCCAAGATGCGCCGGGTAGGAATGAGCAGTTCTTC
TRBV4-3	-	-	TRBJ2-7	CASSQDGFGLPDYEQYF	TGCGCCAGCAGCCAAGATGGGTTCGGGCTGCCAGACTACGAGCAGTACTTC
TRBV12-3/TRBV12-4	-	-	TRBJ1-2	CASSAGNGYTF	TGTGCCAGCAGTGCAGGGAATGGCTACACCTTC
TRBV4-1	-	-	TRBJ1-1	CASSQISGQNTEAFF	TGCGCCAGCAGCCAAATTTCGGGTCAGAACACTGAAGCTTTCTTT
TRBV5-1	TRBD1	once	TRBJ2-7	CASSLGTGGYEQYF	TGCGCCAGCAGCTTAGGGACAGGGGGCTACGAGCAGTACTTC
TRBV5-8	TRBD1	-	TRBJ2-4	CASSLTRDSIQYF	TGTGCCAGCAGCTTAACCCGGGACAGCATTCAGTACTTC
TRBV7-2	TRBD1	-	TRBJ1-2	CASSQQGAGNYGYTF	TGTGCCAGCAGCCAACAGGGGGCTGGGAACTATGGCTACACCTTC
TRBV27	-	-	TRBJ1-1	CASRGTVNTEAFF	TGTGCCAGCAGAGGGACTGTGAACACTGAAGCTTTCTTT
TRBV5-4	TRBD2	-	TRBJ2-1	CASSRLAGPYNEQFF	TGTGCCAGCAGCCGTCTAGCGGGCCCCTACAATGAGCAGTTCTTC
TRBV11-3	-	-	TRBJ2-2	CASSLGPITGELFF	TGTGCCAGCAGCTTAGGACCTATCACCGGGGAGCTGTTTTTT
TRBV29-1	-	once	TRBJ1-1	CSVGDKKNTEAFF	TGCAGCGTTGGGGACAAAAAGAACACTGAAGCTTTCTTT
TRBV2	TRBD1	-	TRBJ2-3	CATTQGELADTQYF	TGTGCGACGACACAGGGGGAGCTGGCAGATACGCAGTATTTT
TRBV7-2	TRBD1	-	TRBJ1-5	CASSLGRQGFRTQPQHF	TGTGCCAGCAGCTTGGGGAGACAGGGCTTCCGGACTCAGCCCCAGCATTTT
TRBV6-1	TRBD1	-	TRBJ1-2	CASSEAPGTGPYGYTF	TGTGCCAGCAGTGAAGCCCCCGGGACAGGCCCCTATGGCTACACCTTC
TRBV28	-	-	TRBJ2-7	CASSTRWGREQYF	TGTGCCAGCAGTACCCGATGGGGTCGCGAGCAGTACTTC
TRBV29-1	-	-	TRBJ1-2	CSVDDDNYGYTF	TGCAGCGTTGATGATGATAACTATGGCTACACCTTC